A selection of T cell receptor beta chains follows, all from one sample in a study of persistence of HIV-infected CD4 T cells. Libraries were prepared by immunoSEQ multiplex PCR; TCRdb keeps only in-frame clonotypes and omits some of them. The sample holds 25,000 to 30,000 clones, around 80% seen once. These receptors have no known antigen. The specimen comprised CD4+ T cells sorted from PBMCs after approximately 18-hour stimulation, sampled from a patient who received antiretroviral therapy. Receptors originate from an adult woman with HIV who was CMV-seropositive. CDR3s include the opening cysteine and the closing phenylalanine or tryptophan. A D gene is named only where the DNA matches it firmly. The listing skips clone size in some rows; elsewhere it reads once, few, many or a size class.

. | TRBJ2-2 | . | TRBV11-3 | CASSLQGGDTGELFF | TGTGCCAGCAGCCTACAGGGGGGGGACACCGGGGAGCTGTTTTTT
. | TRBJ1-4 | . | TRBV11-2 | CASSLGGRINNEKLFF | TGTGCCAGCAGCTTAGGGGGGCGCATAAATAATGAAAAACTGTTTTTT
. | TRBJ1-5 | . | TRBV6-6 | CASSYGGQPQHF | TGTGCCAGCAGTTACGGCGGTCAGCCCCAGCATTTT
TRBD1 | TRBJ2-3 | . | TRBV6-1 | CASSDQGARTDTQYF | TGTGCCAGCAGTGATCAGGGGGCGAGGACAGATACGCAGTATTTT
. | TRBJ2-1 | . | TRBV3-1/TRBV3-2 | CASSQDRGGAYNEQFF | TGTGCCAGCAGCCAAGATCGAGGGGGGGCTTACAATGAGCAGTTCTTC
. | TRBJ2-2 | . | TRBV24-1 | CATSGITRTNTGELFF | TGTGCCACCAGTGGCATCACAAGGACTAACACCGGGGAGCTGTTTTTT
. | TRBJ1-4 | . | TRBV7-8 | CASSFRGADEKLFF | TGTGCCAGCAGCTTTCGGGGGGCTGACGAAAAACTGTTTTTT
. | TRBJ1-3 | . | TRBV27 | CASRSQGGGNTIYF | TGTGCCAGCAGATCACAGGGTGGTGGAAACACCATATATTTT
. | TRBJ1-6 | . | TRBV12-3/TRBV12-4 | CASSRLVGSPLHF | TGTGCCAGCAGTCGACTCGTGGGGTCACCCCTCCACTTT
. | TRBJ1-1 | . | TRBV19 | CASSIGRGRVTEAFF | TGTGCCAGTAGTATCGGTCGCGGGAGGGTCACTGAAGCTTTCTTT
. | TRBJ1-6 | few | TRBV7-3 | CASSSEDSPLHF | TGTGCCAGCAGCTCCGAAGATTCACCCCTCCACTTT
TRBD1 | TRBJ1-6 | . | TRBV6-5 | CAAGQLSSYNSPLHF | TGTGCCGCGGGACAGTTGAGCTCCTATAATTCACCCCTCCACTTT
TRBD2 | TRBJ2-2 | few | TRBV30 | CAWSPLAGLTGELFF | TGTGCCTGGAGTCCCCTAGCGGGGTTGACCGGGGAGCTGTTTTTT
. | TRBJ1-2 | . | TRBV18 | CASSPPIQNKRYTF | TGTGCCAGCTCACCACCTATACAGAACAAACGTTACACCTTC
TRBD1 | TRBJ1-2 | . | TRBV6-1 | CASSESQGASGYTF | TGTGCCAGCAGTGAAAGTCAGGGGGCAAGTGGCTACACCTTC
. | TRBJ1-6 | . | TRBV19 | CASSFHGSPLHF | TGTGCCAGTAGTTTCCACGGGTCACCCCTCCACTTT
. | TRBJ1-1 | few | TRBV21-1 | CANTEAFF | TGTGCCAACACTGAAGCTTTCTTT
TRBD2 | TRBJ2-5 | . | TRBV7-2 | CASSFAGVQETQYF | TGTGCCAGCAGCTTCGCGGGGGTTCAAGAGACCCAGTACTTC
. | TRBJ1-6 | . | TRBV15 | CATSRDQAGNSPLHF | TGTGCCACCAGCAGAGATCAGGCAGGGAATTCACCCCTCCACTTT
. | TRBJ1-1 | . | TRBV3-1/TRBV3-2 | CASSQGAGEAFF | TGTGCCAGCAGCCAAGGGGCAGGAGAAGCTTTCTTT
. | TRBJ1-2 | . | TRBV7-9 | CASSFNTNYGYTF | TGTGCCAGCAGCTTTAATACTAACTATGGCTACACCTTC
. | TRBJ1-3 | . | TRBV5-1 | CASSFHGTASGNTIYF | TGCGCCAGCAGCTTCCATGGGACGGCCTCTGGAAACACCATATATTTT
. | TRBJ1-5 | . | TRBV12-3/TRBV12-4 | CASSGQTYQPQHF | TGTGCCAGCAGCGGACAGACTTATCAGCCCCAGCATTTT
. | TRBJ1-4 | . | TRBV5-1 | CASSSGHRREKLFF | TGCGCCAGCAGCTCAGGACACCGCAGGGAGAAACTGTTTTTT
. | TRBJ1-2 | . | TRBV20-1 | CSASDGPKRGYTF | TGCAGTGCTAGTGACGGGCCAAAGAGGGGCTACACCTTC
TRBD2 | TRBJ2-7 | . | TRBV19 | CASRTRSGGAYEQYF | TGTGCCAGTAGGACTCGGAGCGGGGGGGCATACGAGCAGTACTTC
. | TRBJ2-3 | . | TRBV3-1/TRBV3-2 | CASSQGGSTDTQYF | TGTGCCAGCAGCCAAGGTGGTAGCACAGATACGCAGTATTTT
. | TRBJ2-3 | . | TRBV14 | CASSPGTRASTDTQYF | TGTGCCAGCAGCCCCGGGACCCGTGCTAGCACAGATACGCAGTATTTT
. | TRBJ1-1 | once | TRBV24-1 | CATSGYGKGRVTEAFF | TGTGCCACCAGTGGGTACGGTAAGGGGCGAGTCACTGAAGCTTTCTTT
TRBD2 | TRBJ2-1 | once | TRBV5-4 | CASSLVGGGNYNEQFF | TGTGCCAGCAGCTTGGTTGGCGGGGGGAACTACAATGAGCAGTTCTTC
. | TRBJ1-2 | . | TRBV12-1 | CASSPGQVVYGYTF | TGTGCCAGCAGCCCCGGACAGGTGGTTTATGGCTACACCTTC
. | TRBJ2-5 | . | TRBV7-9 | CASSLGWETQYF | TGTGCCAGCAGCTTAGGCTGGGAGACCCAGTACTTC
TRBD1 | TRBJ2-5 | . | TRBV6-5 | CASKAGGSETQYF | TGTGCCAGCAAGGCAGGGGGCTCAGAGACCCAGTACTTC
. | TRBJ1-1 | . | TRBV6-1 | CASSEGTRRTEAFF | TGTGCCAGCAGTGAAGGGACGCGACGGACTGAAGCTTTCTTT
. | TRBJ2-1 | . | TRBV10-3 | CAISESQRSSYNEQFF | TGTGCCATCAGTGAGTCACAGAGATCCTCCTACAATGAGCAGTTCTTC
TRBD2 | TRBJ2-3 | . | TRBV19 | CASSQGLAADTQYF | TGTGCCAGTAGTCAGGGACTAGCCGCAGATACGCAGTATTTT